The clone carrying this TCR beta chain showed up just a few times. One end of the junction is discordant with germline, which a read error may explain. Germline V CDR1 and CDR2: MGHRA, YSYEKL. The CDR3 runs 17 residues. The sample is drawn from a study of cytomegalovirus exposure and HLA in healthy donors. It was with 60 Vbeta and 13 Jbeta primers that the PCR ran. Assay: immunoSEQ multiplex PCR; the TCRdb copy retains only in-frame clones and omits some. The repertoire consists of 120,000 or so clones, with 77% occurring once and the leading ten covering about 5.8%. Sequencing used PBMCs. The genes are TRBV4-1 and TRBJ2-4, with 10 bases that match TRBD1. This receptor was identified in a man aged 18 to 29 in good health and CMV-seropositive. CDR3 nucleotide sequence: TGCGCCAGCAGCCGTCCGGGACAGGGGAGAGCCAAAAACAGTCAGTACTTC. Translated: CASSRPGQGRAKNSQYF.